The source of this T cell receptor (beta chain) is a study of cytomegalovirus exposure and HLA in healthy donors. Findings and limits, study-wide: Later on, an analysis tied 15,000 or so TCR beta sequences to HLA alleles at 0.05 false discovery rate. The study assumed roughly uniform donor sequencing depth for presence/absence analyses.

PCR primers comprised 60 Vbeta and 13 Jbeta primers. The table came from immunoSEQ multiplex PCR; TCRdb's copy has only in-frame clones and leaves some out. Seen here are about 160,000 clones, about 75% observed once, and the top ten hold 4.5% to 5%. Healthy bone marrow donors supplied every sample. CDR3 length: 13 residues. In germline, CDR1 is LGHNA, CDR2 YNFKEQ. The junction had 4 bases not matched to a gene; V was cut back by 4 bases and J by 5 bases. This clone turned up a few times. As yet, its antigen is unknown. The J gene is TRBJ1-1, the V gene TRBV4-2; TRBD1 matches at 7 bases. The clonotype comes from a man younger than 35 in good health and CMV-seropositive. Sequencing was performed on PBMCs. The CDR3 DNA reads TGTGCCAGCAGCCGGGGACAGACAACTGAAGCTTTCTTT. This gives the protein CASSRGQTTEAFF.